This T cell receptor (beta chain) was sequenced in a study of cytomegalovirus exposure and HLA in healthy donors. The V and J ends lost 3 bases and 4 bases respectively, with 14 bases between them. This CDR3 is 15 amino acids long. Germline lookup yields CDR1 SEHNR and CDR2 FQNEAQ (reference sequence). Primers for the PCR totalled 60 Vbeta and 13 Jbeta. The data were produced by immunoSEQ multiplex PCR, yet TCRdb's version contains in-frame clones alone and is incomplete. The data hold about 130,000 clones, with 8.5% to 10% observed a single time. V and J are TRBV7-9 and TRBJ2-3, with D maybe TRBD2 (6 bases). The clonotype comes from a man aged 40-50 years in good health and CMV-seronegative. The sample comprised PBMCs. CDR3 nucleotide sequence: TGTGCCAGCAGCTTGGGAGGCAGGGTGCCAGATACGCAGTATTTT. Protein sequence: CASSLGGRVPDTQYF.